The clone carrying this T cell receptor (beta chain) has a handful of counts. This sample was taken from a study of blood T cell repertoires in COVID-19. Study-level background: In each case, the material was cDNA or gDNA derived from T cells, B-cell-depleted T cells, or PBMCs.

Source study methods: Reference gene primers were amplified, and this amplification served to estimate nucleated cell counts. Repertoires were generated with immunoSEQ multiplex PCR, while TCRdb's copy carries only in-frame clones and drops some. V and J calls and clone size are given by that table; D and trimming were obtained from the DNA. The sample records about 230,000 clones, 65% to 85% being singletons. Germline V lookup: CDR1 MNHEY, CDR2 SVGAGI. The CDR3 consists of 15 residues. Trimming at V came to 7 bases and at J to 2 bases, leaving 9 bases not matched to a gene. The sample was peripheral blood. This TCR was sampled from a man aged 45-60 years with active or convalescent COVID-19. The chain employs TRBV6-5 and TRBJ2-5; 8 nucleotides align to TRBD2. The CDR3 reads CASTLGTRGQETQYF. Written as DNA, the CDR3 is TGTGCCAGCACCCTAGGGACTAGGGGTCAAGAGACCCAGTACTTC.